This TCR beta chain was identified during a study of cytomegalovirus exposure and HLA in healthy donors. Findings of the study overall: Among TCR sequences, most were rare, though some public TCRs appeared in many donors. It was found in a later analysis that first-cohort TCR clusters tended to co-occur in the 90 to 150 validation repertoires.

Repertoires were generated with immunoSEQ multiplex PCR, while TCRdb's copy carries only in-frame clones and drops some. The sample holds hundreds of thousands of clones, 88% seen once. The CDR3 contains 14 residues. From germline, CDR1 is SGHTA and CDR2 FQGNSA. V lost 3 bases to trimming and J lost 7 bases, with 16 bases between them. On this clone itself: Antigen specificity is unknown.

This clonotype originated in a woman aged 18-29 years in good health and CMV-seronegative. The V and J genes are TRBV7-2 and TRBJ2-7; a weak D match, TRBD2 (6 bases). Sequenced: PBMCs. The CDR3 sequence: CASSFPSRGWEQYF. The CDR3 nucleotides read TGTGCCAGCAGCTTCCCTAGCCGGGGGTGGGAGCAGTACTTC.